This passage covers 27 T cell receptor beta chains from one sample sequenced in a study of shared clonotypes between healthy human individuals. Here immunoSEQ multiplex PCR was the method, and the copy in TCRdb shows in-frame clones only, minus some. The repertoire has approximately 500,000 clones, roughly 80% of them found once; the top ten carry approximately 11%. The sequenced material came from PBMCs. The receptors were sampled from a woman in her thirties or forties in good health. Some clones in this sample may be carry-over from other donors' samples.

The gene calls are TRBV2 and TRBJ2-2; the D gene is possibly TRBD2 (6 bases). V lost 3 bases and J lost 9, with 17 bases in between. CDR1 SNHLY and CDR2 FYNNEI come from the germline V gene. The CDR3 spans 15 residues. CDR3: CASSEGGDFLRELFF. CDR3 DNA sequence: TGTGCCAGCAGTGAGGGCGGGGACTTCCTCAGGGAGCTGTTTTTT.

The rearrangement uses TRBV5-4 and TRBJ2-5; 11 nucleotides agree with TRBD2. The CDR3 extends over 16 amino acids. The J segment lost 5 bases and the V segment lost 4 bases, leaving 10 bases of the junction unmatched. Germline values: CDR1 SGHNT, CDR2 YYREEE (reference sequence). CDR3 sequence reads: CASSRGLAGNLETQYF. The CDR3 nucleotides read TGTGCCAGCAGCCGCGGACTAGCGGGCAATTTGGAGACCCAGTACTTC. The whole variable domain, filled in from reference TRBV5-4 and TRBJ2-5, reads ETGVTQSPTHLIKTRGQQVTLRCSSQSGHNTVSWYQQALGQGPQFIFQYYREEENGRGNFPPRFSGLQFPNYSSELNVNALELDDSALYLCASSRGLAGNLETQYFGPGTRLLVL.

CDR3 in amino acids: CASSLVREEKQFF. In nucleotides, the CDR3 is TGTGCCAGCAGCTTAGTGCGGGAGGAAAAGCAGTTCTTC. J is TRBJ2-1 and V is TRBV7-9; 8 nucleotides agree with TRBD2. J lost 11 bases, V lost 1 base, and 4 bases had no gene match. Germline V lookup: CDR1 SEHNR, CDR2 FQNEAQ (reference sequence). The CDR3 consists of 13 residues.

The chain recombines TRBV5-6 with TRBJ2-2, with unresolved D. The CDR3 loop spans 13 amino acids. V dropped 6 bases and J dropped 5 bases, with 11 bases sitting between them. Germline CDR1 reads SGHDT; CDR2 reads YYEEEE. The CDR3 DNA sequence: TGTGCCAGCACACTGACTTTTACCGGGGAGCTGTTTTTT. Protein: CASTLTFTGELFF.

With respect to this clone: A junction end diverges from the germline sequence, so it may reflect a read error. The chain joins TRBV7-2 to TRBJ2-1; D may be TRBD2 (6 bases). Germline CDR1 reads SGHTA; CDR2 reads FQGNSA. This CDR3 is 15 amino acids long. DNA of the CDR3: TGTGCCAGCAGTTTAGGTAGCGGAGCTAACAATGAGCAGTTCTTC. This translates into CASSLGSGANNEQFF.

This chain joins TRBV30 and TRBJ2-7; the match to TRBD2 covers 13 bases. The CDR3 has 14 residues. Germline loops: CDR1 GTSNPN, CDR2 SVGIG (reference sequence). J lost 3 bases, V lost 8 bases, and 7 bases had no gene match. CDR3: CASNRLAGGYEQYF. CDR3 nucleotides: TGTGCCAGCAACAGACTAGCGGGAGGCTACGAGCAGTACTTC.

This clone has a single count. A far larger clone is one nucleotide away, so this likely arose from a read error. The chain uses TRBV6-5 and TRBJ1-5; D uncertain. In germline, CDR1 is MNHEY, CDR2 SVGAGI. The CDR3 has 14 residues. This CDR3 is CASSFNSGDQTQHF. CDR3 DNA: TGTGCCAGCAGTTTCAACTCCGGGGATCAGACCCAGCATTTT.

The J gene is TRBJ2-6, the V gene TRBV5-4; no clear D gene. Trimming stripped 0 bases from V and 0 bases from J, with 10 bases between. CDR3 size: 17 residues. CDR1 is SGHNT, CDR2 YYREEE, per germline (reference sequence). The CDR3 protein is CASSLAARRSGANVLTF. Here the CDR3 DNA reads TGTGCCAGCAGCTTGGCGGCCAGGCGCTCTGGGGCCAACGTCCTGACTTTC.

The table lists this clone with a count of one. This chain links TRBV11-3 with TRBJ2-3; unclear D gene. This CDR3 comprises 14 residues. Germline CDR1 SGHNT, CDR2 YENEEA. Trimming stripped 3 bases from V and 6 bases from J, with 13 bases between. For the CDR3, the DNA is TGTGCCAGCAGCTTGAGCTCAAGTATGGATACGCAGTATTTT. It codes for CASSLSSSMDTQYF.

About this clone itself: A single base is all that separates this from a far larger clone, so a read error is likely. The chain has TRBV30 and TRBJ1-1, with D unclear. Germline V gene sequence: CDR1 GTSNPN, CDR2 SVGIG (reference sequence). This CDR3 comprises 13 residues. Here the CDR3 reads CVWEGNMNTEAFF. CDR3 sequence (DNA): TGTGTCTGGGAGGGAAACATGAACACTGAAGCTTTCTTT.

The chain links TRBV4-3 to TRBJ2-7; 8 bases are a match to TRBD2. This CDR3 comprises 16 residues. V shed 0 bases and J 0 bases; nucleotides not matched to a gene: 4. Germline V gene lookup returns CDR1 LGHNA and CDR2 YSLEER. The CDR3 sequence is CASSQDWGTSSYEQYF. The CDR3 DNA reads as TGCGCCAGCAGCCAAGATTGGGGGACTAGCTCCTACGAGCAGTACTTC.

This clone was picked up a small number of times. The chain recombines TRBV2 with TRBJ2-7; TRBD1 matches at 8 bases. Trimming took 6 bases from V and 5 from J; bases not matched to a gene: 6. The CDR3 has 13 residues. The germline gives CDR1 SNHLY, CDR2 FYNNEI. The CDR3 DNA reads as TGTGCCAGCAGCGGCAGGGGGCTTGACGAGCAGTACTTC. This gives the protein CASSGRGLDEQYF.

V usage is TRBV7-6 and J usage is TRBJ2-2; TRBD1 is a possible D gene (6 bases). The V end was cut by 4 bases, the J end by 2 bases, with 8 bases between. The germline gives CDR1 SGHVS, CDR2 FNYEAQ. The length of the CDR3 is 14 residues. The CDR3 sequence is CASSWGQNTGELFF. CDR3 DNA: TGTGCCAGCAGCTGGGGACAAAACACCGGGGAGCTGTTTTTT.

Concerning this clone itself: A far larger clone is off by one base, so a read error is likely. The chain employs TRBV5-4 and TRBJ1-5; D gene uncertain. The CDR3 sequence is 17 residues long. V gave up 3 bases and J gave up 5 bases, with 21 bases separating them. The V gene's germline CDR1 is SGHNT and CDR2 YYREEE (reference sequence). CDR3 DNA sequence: TGTGCCAGCAGCTACTCTAATGACTTTCAGACCCATCAGCCCCAGCATTTT. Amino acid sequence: CASSYSNDFQTHQPQHF.

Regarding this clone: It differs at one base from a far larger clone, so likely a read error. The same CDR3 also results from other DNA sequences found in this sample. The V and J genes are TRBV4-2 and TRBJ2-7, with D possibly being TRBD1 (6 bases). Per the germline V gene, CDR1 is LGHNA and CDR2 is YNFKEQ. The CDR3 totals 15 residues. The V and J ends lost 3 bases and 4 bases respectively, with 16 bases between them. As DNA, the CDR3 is TGTGCCAGCAGCCAGTTGGGGGACAAGACTTACGAGCAGTACTTC. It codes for CASSQLGDKTYEQYF.

CDR3 bases: TGCAGCGAACGGGACCGCGGGAACGAGCAGTACTTC. Translating it yields CSERDRGNEQYF. The chain couples TRBV29-1 to TRBJ2-7, with D possibly being TRBD2 (6 bases). Trimming cost V 7 bases and J 5 bases, with 15 bases left between them. CDR1 and CDR2 (germline): SQVTM, ANQGSEA. The CDR3 contains 12 residues.

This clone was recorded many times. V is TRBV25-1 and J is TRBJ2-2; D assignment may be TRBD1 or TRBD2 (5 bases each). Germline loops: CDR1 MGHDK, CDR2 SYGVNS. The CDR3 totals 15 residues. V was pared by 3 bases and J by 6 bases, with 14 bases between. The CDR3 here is CASSDPGPKPGELFF. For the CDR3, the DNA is TGTGCCAGCAGTGACCCGGGACCCAAGCCCGGGGAGCTGTTTTTT.

The CDR3 loop reads CASGDSQETQYF. The CDR3 DNA reads as TGCGCCAGCGGGGACTCACAAGAGACCCAGTACTTC. The rearrangement joins TRBV5-1 to TRBJ2-5, with D perhaps TRBD2 (6 bases). Trimming took off 7 bases at V and 2 bases at J, with 9 bases between the two ends. CDR1 SGHRS and CDR2 YFSETQ come from the germline V gene. The CDR3 spans 12 residues.

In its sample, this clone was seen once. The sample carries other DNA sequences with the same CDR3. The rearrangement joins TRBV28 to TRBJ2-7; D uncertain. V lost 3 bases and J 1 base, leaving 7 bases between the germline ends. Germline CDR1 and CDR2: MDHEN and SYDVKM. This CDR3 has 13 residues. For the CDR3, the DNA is TGTGCCAGCAGTTTGCCTAGTTCCTACGAGCAGTACTTC. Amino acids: CASSLPSSYEQYF.

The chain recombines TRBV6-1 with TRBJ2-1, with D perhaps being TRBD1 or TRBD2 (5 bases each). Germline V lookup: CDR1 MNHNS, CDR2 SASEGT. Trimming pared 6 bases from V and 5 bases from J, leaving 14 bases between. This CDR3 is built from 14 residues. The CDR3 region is CASSSGRTDNEQFF. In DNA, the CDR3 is TGTGCCAGCAGCTCAGGGAGAACGGACAATGAGCAGTTCTTC.

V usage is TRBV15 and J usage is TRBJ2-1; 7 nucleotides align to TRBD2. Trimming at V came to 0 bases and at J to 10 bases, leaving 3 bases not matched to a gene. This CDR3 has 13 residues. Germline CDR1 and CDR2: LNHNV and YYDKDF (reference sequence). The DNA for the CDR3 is TGTGCCACCAGCAGAGATGAACTAGCGGAGCAGTTCTTC. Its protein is CATSRDELAEQFF.

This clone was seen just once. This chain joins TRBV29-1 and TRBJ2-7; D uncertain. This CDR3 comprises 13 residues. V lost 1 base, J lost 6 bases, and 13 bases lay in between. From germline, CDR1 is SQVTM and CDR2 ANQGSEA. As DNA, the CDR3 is TGCAGCGTTGAAGGTAGGGCCCCCTCCGAGCAGTACTTC. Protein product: CSVEGRAPSEQYF.

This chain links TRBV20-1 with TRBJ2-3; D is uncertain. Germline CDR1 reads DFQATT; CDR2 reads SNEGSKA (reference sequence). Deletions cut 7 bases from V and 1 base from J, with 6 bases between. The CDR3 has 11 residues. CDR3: CSGVGTDTQYF. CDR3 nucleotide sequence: TGCAGTGGGGTCGGCACAGATACGCAGTATTTT.

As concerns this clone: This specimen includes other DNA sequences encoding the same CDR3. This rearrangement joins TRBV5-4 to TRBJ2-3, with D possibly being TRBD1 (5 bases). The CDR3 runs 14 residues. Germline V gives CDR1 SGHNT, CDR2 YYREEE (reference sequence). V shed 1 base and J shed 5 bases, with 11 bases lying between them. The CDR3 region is CASSLRQGKDTQYF. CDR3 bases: TGTGCCAGCAGCTTGAGGCAGGGTAAAGATACGCAGTATTTT.

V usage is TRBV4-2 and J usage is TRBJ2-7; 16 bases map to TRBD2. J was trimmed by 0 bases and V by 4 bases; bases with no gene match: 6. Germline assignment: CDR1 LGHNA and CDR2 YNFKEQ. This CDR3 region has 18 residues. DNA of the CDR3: TGTGCCAGCAGCCCGGGACTAGCGGGAGGGGGATTCTCCTACGAGCAGTACTTC. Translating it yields CASSPGLAGGGFSYEQYF.

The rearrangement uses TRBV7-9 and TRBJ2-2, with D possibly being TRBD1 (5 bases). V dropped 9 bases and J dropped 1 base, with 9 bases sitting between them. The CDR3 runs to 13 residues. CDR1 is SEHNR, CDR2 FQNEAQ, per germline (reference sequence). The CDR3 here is CARRQLNTGELFF. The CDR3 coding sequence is TGTGCCAGAAGACAGTTGAACACCGGGGAGCTGTTTTTT.

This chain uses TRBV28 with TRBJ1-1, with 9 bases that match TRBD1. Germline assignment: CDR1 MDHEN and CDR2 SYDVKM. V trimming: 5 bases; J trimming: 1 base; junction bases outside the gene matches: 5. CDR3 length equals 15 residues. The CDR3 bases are TGTGCCAGCAGTAACGACAGGGGGTCGAACACTGAAGCTTTCTTT. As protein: CASSNDRGSNTEAFF.